A selection of T cell receptor beta chains follows, all from one sample in a study of T cells in Graves' hyperthyroidism and ophthalmopathy. Via MiXCR, TCRdb re-called the multiplex PCR reads, giving one row per CDR3 protein. Of roughly 250,000 distinct CDR3 sequences detected, roughly 15% appear once; the ten largest clones hold around 26%. Specimen: blood. These receptors all stem from a woman aged 18-35 years with Graves' ophthalmopathy. Each CDR3 is given with its conserved first and last residue. The order of the fields is V gene, D gene, clone size, J gene, CDR3 DNA, CDR3 protein. D genes are given only for firm matches. A row's size may be missing; if present it is once, few, many or a size class.

v_gene: TRBV19
d_gene: TRBD2
abundance: many
j_gene: TRBJ2-7
CDR3nt: TGTGCCAGTAGTATCGGGGCGGGAGGCAAGTACGAGCAGTACTTC
CDR3aa: CASSIGAGGKYEQYF

v_gene: TRBV6-5
d_gene: TRBD1
abundance: -
j_gene: TRBJ1-3
CDR3nt: TGTGCCAGCAGTTACGGGGCCGGGACAGGGGGATCTGGAAACACCATATATTTT
CDR3aa: CASSYGAGTGGSGNTIYF

v_gene: TRBV28
d_gene: -
abundance: many
j_gene: TRBJ2-7
CDR3nt: TGTGCCAGCAGTTTACAGCAGGGTATTATCGTGTACGAGCAGTACTTC
CDR3aa: CASSLQQGIIVYEQYF

v_gene: TRBV28
d_gene: TRBD1
abundance: many
j_gene: TRBJ2-4
CDR3nt: TGTGCCAGCAGTTTATGGGGGACAGGAGTTGGAAACATTCAGTACTTC
CDR3aa: CASSLWGTGVGNIQYF

v_gene: TRBV20-1
d_gene: -
abundance: many
j_gene: TRBJ1-5
CDR3nt: TGCAGTGCTAGAGATCTGAACAATCAGCCCCAGCATTTT
CDR3aa: CSARDLNNQPQHF

v_gene: TRBV24-1
d_gene: TRBD1
abundance: many
j_gene: TRBJ1-5
CDR3nt: TGTGCCACCAGTGATTTGACAGGGGAGAGGAGCAATCAGCCCCAGCATTTT
CDR3aa: CATSDLTGERSNQPQHF

v_gene: TRBV28
d_gene: -
abundance: many
j_gene: TRBJ1-2
CDR3nt: TGTGCCAGCAGTTCCGTCTGGTACCCCAACTATGGCTACACCTTC
CDR3aa: CASSSVWYPNYGYTF

v_gene: TRBV9
d_gene: TRBD2
abundance: many
j_gene: TRBJ2-5
CDR3nt: TGTGCCAGCAGCAACCGGGAGGGAGAGACCCAGTACTTC
CDR3aa: CASSNREGETQYF

v_gene: TRBV15
d_gene: -
abundance: many
j_gene: TRBJ2-3
CDR3nt: TGTGCCACCAGCAGAGGCCCGGGCAGCACAGATACGCAGTATTTT
CDR3aa: CATSRGPGSTDTQYF

v_gene: TRBV28
d_gene: TRBD1
abundance: once
j_gene: TRBJ1-1
CDR3nt: TGTGCCAGCAGTGAAACAGGGGTTTCGTCGGCTTTCTTT
CDR3aa: CASSETGVSSAFF

v_gene: TRBV20-1
d_gene: -
abundance: -
j_gene: TRBJ2-6
CDR3nt: TGCAGTGCTAGAGTGGAGACTGGGGCCAACGTCCTGACTTTC
CDR3aa: CSARVETGANVLTF

v_gene: TRBV4-1
d_gene: TRBD2
abundance: few
j_gene: TRBJ2-7
CDR3nt: TGCGCCAGCAGCCCGGGAGGGGGGACCACTTACGAGCAGTACTTC
CDR3aa: CASSPGGGTTYEQYF

v_gene: TRBV12-3/TRBV12-4
d_gene: -
abundance: many
j_gene: TRBJ1-2
CDR3nt: TGTGCCAGCAGTATTGGGGTGCCAGCTAACTATGGCTACACCTTC
CDR3aa: CASSIGVPANYGYTF

v_gene: TRBV2
d_gene: -
abundance: many
j_gene: TRBJ2-7
CDR3nt: TGTGCCAGCAATGACCCCATTAAGGGGTCCTACGAGCAGTACTTC
CDR3aa: CASNDPIKGSYEQYF

v_gene: TRBV27
d_gene: -
abundance: -
j_gene: TRBJ2-2
CDR3nt: TGTGCCAGCTTTTCCGGGAGTGGCACCGGGGAGCTGTTTTTT
CDR3aa: CASFSGSGTGELFF

v_gene: TRBV7-2
d_gene: TRBD1
abundance: many
j_gene: TRBJ2-7
CDR3nt: TGTGCCAGCAGGGTCCAAGAGGACAGGGCCTACGAGCAGTACTTC
CDR3aa: CASRVQEDRAYEQYF

v_gene: TRBV29-1
d_gene: -
abundance: many
j_gene: TRBJ2-2
CDR3nt: TGCAGCGTTGGAGAGGGCGCCGGGGAGCTGTTTTTT
CDR3aa: CSVGEGAGELFF

v_gene: TRBV4-2
d_gene: TRBD1
abundance: many
j_gene: TRBJ1-2
CDR3nt: TGTGCCAGCAGCCGCAGACAGGGCGAGGATGGCTACACCTTC
CDR3aa: CASSRRQGEDGYTF

v_gene: TRBV7-9
d_gene: TRBD2
abundance: many
j_gene: TRBJ2-1
CDR3nt: TGTGCCAGCAGCTTTCCCGGGAGGACTCCTAACTACAATGAGCAGTTCTTC
CDR3aa: CASSFPGRTPNYNEQFF

v_gene: TRBV27
d_gene: -
abundance: -
j_gene: TRBJ2-3
CDR3nt: TGTGCCAGCAGTTTATTGTCCGGGACTGGGCAGTATTTT
CDR3aa: CASSLLSGTGQYF

v_gene: TRBV12-3/TRBV12-4
d_gene: TRBD2
abundance: many
j_gene: TRBJ2-1
CDR3nt: TGTGCCAGCAGTGGGGGACACTTTTCGTGGACTAGCGGGGCTTCCTCCTACAATGAGCAGTTCTTC
CDR3aa: CASSGGHFSWTSGASSYNEQFF

v_gene: TRBV4-1
d_gene: -
abundance: -
j_gene: TRBJ2-7
CDR3nt: TGCGCCAGCAGCCAAGGAGGGGGCTCCTACGAGCAGTACTTC
CDR3aa: CASSQGGGSYEQYF

v_gene: TRBV13
d_gene: TRBD1
abundance: many
j_gene: TRBJ2-7
CDR3nt: TGTGCCAGCAGCTTAGGCCTAGAGACAGGGCCTACTACCTACGAGCAGTACTTC
CDR3aa: CASSLGLETGPTTYEQYF

v_gene: TRBV24-1
d_gene: -
abundance: -
j_gene: TRBJ2-5
CDR3nt: TGTGCCACCAGTGGTTTTCTCGGCGGCCAAGAGACCCAGTACTTC
CDR3aa: CATSGFLGGQETQYF

v_gene: TRBV7-8
d_gene: -
abundance: few
j_gene: TRBJ1-5
CDR3nt: TGTGCCAGCAGCGCAGTACAGGGACCCAGGCCCCAGCATTTT
CDR3aa: CASSAVQGPRPQHF

v_gene: TRBV20-1
d_gene: TRBD2
abundance: many
j_gene: TRBJ2-7
CDR3nt: TGCAGTGCGACCCCGGGACTAGCGGAAGGTGTTTACGAGCAGTACTTC
CDR3aa: CSATPGLAEGVYEQYF

v_gene: TRBV9
d_gene: TRBD2
abundance: many
j_gene: TRBJ2-7
CDR3nt: TGTGCCAGCAGCGGCCCCGGGACTAGTATGTCCGAGCAGTACTTC
CDR3aa: CASSGPGTSMSEQYF

v_gene: TRBV28
d_gene: -
abundance: -
j_gene: TRBJ1-3
CDR3nt: TGTGCCAGCAGTTGGGGGGGGGGCTCTGGAAACACCATATATTTT
CDR3aa: CASSWGGGSGNTIYF

v_gene: TRBV11-2
d_gene: TRBD2
abundance: -
j_gene: TRBJ2-5
CDR3nt: TGTGCCAGCAGCTTTAAGACTAGCGGGAGGGGTGGTGAGACCCAGTACTTC
CDR3aa: CASSFKTSGRGGETQYF

v_gene: TRBV2
d_gene: TRBD1
abundance: -
j_gene: TRBJ2-5
CDR3nt: TGTGCCAGCCAGGGTCGGGACAGGGGTTGGGAGACCCAGTACTTC
CDR3aa: CASQGRDRGWETQYF

v_gene: TRBV20-1
d_gene: TRBD1
abundance: many
j_gene: TRBJ1-5
CDR3nt: TGCAGTGCTGGGGACAGGGGCGCAGGACAGCCCCAGCATTTT
CDR3aa: CSAGDRGAGQPQHF

v_gene: TRBV19
d_gene: TRBD2
abundance: few
j_gene: TRBJ2-3
CDR3nt: TGTGCCAGTAGTATTACTAGCGGCACAGATACGCAGTATTTT
CDR3aa: CASSITSGTDTQYF

v_gene: TRBV24-1
d_gene: TRBD2
abundance: many
j_gene: TRBJ2-1
CDR3nt: TGTGCCACCAGTAATATCGGGCTAACGGGGGGCAATGAGCAGTTCTTC
CDR3aa: CATSNIGLTGGNEQFF

v_gene: TRBV3-1
d_gene: TRBD2
abundance: many
j_gene: TRBJ2-1
CDR3nt: TGTGCCAGCAGCCAAGATGCGGGGGGGCCGAATTACAATGAGCAGTTCTTC
CDR3aa: CASSQDAGGPNYNEQFF

v_gene: TRBV2
d_gene: TRBD1
abundance: many
j_gene: TRBJ2-2
CDR3nt: TGTGCCAGCAAAAGACAGGGGAGCACCGGGGAGCTGTTTTTT
CDR3aa: CASKRQGSTGELFF

v_gene: TRBV4-2
d_gene: -
abundance: many
j_gene: TRBJ1-1
CDR3nt: TGTGCCAGCAGCCAAGTGGGAGGGGGAGTGAACACTGAAGCTTTCTTT
CDR3aa: CASSQVGGGVNTEAFF

v_gene: TRBV7-9
d_gene: -
abundance: many
j_gene: TRBJ2-3
CDR3nt: TGTGCCAGCAGCCACAATCAGGGCGCCTCTACAGATACGCAGTATTTT
CDR3aa: CASSHNQGASTDTQYF

v_gene: TRBV5-1
d_gene: -
abundance: many
j_gene: TRBJ2-3
CDR3nt: TGCGCCAGCAGCCTGAGGGGCGGGAGCACAGATACGCAGTATTTT
CDR3aa: CASSLRGGSTDTQYF

v_gene: TRBV9
d_gene: -
abundance: -
j_gene: TRBJ1-6
CDR3nt: TGTGCCAGCAGCGTAGCACCTAATTCACCCCTCCACTTT
CDR3aa: CASSVAPNSPLHF

v_gene: TRBV3-1
d_gene: TRBD1
abundance: many
j_gene: TRBJ1-1
CDR3nt: TGTGCCAGCAGCCAACCGGGACAGGGGACTGAAGCTTTCTTT
CDR3aa: CASSQPGQGTEAFF

v_gene: TRBV29-1
d_gene: TRBD1
abundance: many
j_gene: TRBJ2-1
CDR3nt: TGCAGCGTGGGGGACAGGGTCTACAATGAGCAGTTCTTC
CDR3aa: CSVGDRVYNEQFF

v_gene: TRBV29-1
d_gene: TRBD1
abundance: many
j_gene: TRBJ2-1
CDR3nt: TGCAGCGTGCTCAGGGGGAGCTCCTACAATGAGCAGTTCTTC
CDR3aa: CSVLRGSSYNEQFF

v_gene: TRBV11-2
d_gene: -
abundance: -
j_gene: TRBJ2-3
CDR3nt: TGTGCCAGCAGCTTAGGGGGGCGGAGGACAGATACGCAGTATTTT
CDR3aa: CASSLGGRRTDTQYF

v_gene: TRBV6-2/TRBV6-3
d_gene: -
abundance: -
j_gene: TRBJ1-5
CDR3nt: TGTGCCAGCACCTTAAGGGGAAATCAGCCCCAGCATTTT
CDR3aa: CASTLRGNQPQHF

v_gene: TRBV4-1
d_gene: -
abundance: many
j_gene: TRBJ2-3
CDR3nt: TGCGCCAGCAGCCAGATTCCGGGACCCACCACAGATACGCAGTATTTT
CDR3aa: CASSQIPGPTTDTQYF

v_gene: TRBV24-1
d_gene: TRBD1
abundance: -
j_gene: TRBJ2-5
CDR3nt: TGTGCCACCAGTGACCACAGGGGAATCCAAGAGACCCAGTACTTC
CDR3aa: CATSDHRGIQETQYF

v_gene: TRBV18
d_gene: -
abundance: many
j_gene: TRBJ2-7
CDR3nt: TGTGCCAGCTCACCTTCCAGGGTTTACGAGCAGTACTTC
CDR3aa: CASSPSRVYEQYF

v_gene: TRBV5-6
d_gene: TRBD2
abundance: many
j_gene: TRBJ2-7
CDR3nt: TGTGCCAGCAGCTTGGTGGTACGTGGGACTAGCGCCTCCTACGAGCAGTACTTC
CDR3aa: CASSLVVRGTSASYEQYF

v_gene: TRBV3-1
d_gene: -
abundance: many
j_gene: TRBJ1-2
CDR3nt: TGTGCCAGCAGCCAAGTCTCCGGGGGGAATGGCTACACCTTC
CDR3aa: CASSQVSGGNGYTF

v_gene: TRBV15
d_gene: TRBD1
abundance: many
j_gene: TRBJ2-7
CDR3nt: TGTGCCACCAGCAGAGATAGGGGACAGTTATACGAGCAGTACTTC
CDR3aa: CATSRDRGQLYEQYF

v_gene: TRBV7-2
d_gene: TRBD1
abundance: many
j_gene: TRBJ2-2
CDR3nt: TGTGCCAGCAGCTTAGGGACAGGGGCCGGGGAGCTGTTTTTT
CDR3aa: CASSLGTGAGELFF

v_gene: TRBV7-9
d_gene: TRBD2
abundance: -
j_gene: TRBJ2-1
CDR3nt: TGTGCCAGCAGGGGGGGGAGCACCTACAATGAGCAGTTCTTC
CDR3aa: CASRGGSTYNEQFF

v_gene: TRBV5-1
d_gene: TRBD1
abundance: many
j_gene: TRBJ1-2
CDR3nt: TGCGCCAGCCGAGGACAGGGGTCGGGTGGCTACACCTTC
CDR3aa: CASRGQGSGGYTF

v_gene: TRBV27
d_gene: -
abundance: many
j_gene: TRBJ2-3
CDR3nt: TGTGCCAGCAGTTTATTTTCCGAGGATACGCAGTATTTT
CDR3aa: CASSLFSEDTQYF